The 5 T cell receptor beta chains given below trace back to one sample, sequenced in a study of blood T cell repertoires in COVID-19. Method: immunoSEQ multiplex PCR; TCRdb's copy keeps in-frame clones and lacks some. Seen here are approximately 90,000 clones, about 78% observed once, and the top ten hold 13% to 15%. Material for sequencing was peripheral blood. The receptors were sampled from a woman of 80 years or more with acute or convalescent COVID-19.

The chain has TRBV13 and TRBJ1-1; D is unclear. The V end lost 2 bases, the J end lost 7 bases, and 14 bases lay between the germline ends. Germline CDR1 is PRHDT and CDR2 is FYEKMQ (reference sequence). This CDR3 spans 14 amino acids. The CDR3: CASSLRLPRGEAFF. The CDR3 DNA reads TGTGCCAGCAGCTTAAGGCTTCCTCGGGGTGAAGCTTTCTTT.

V usage is TRBV5-1 and J usage is TRBJ1-4, with no clear D. The CDR3 is made up of 16 amino acids. The V gene lost 0 bases and the J gene lost 8 bases, with 17 bases spanning the gap. Germline lookup yields CDR1 SGHRS and CDR2 YFSETQ. CDR3 nucleotide sequence: TGCGCCAGCAGCTTGGGTCCGGCTACCCGGGAGGAAAAACTGTTTTTT. This gives the protein CASSLGPATREEKLFF.

This clone was counted a single time. This chain joins TRBV4-3 and TRBJ2-4; 10 bases agree with TRBD1. Germline trimming cut 4 bases from V and 0 bases from J; bases unmatched to any gene: 12. Germline CDR1 is LGHNA and CDR2 is YSLEER. This CDR3 is built from 19 residues. CDR3 nucleotide sequence: TGCGCCAGCAGCCTTTTCGGGACAGGGGCCCCTTCAGCCAAAAACATTCAGTACTTC. Translation gives CASSLFGTGAPSAKNIQYF.

This chain links TRBV7-3 with TRBJ1-1, with 7 bases matching TRBD1. V gave up 5 bases and J gave up 3 bases; unmatched junction bases: 9. This CDR3 contains 15 residues. Germline CDR1 reads SGHTA; CDR2 reads FQGTGA. CDR3 nucleotides: TGTGCCAGCAGCCCGACAGGGATCCAGGACACTGAAGCTTTCTTT. It specifies CASSPTGIQDTEAFF.

This clone was counted ten times or more. This chain links TRBV10-3 with TRBJ1-1, with D maybe TRBD1 (5 bases). The V end was cut by 2 bases, the J end by 5 bases, with 18 bases between. The CDR3 has 16 amino acids. In germline, CDR1 is ENHRY, CDR2 SYGVKD. CDR3 coding DNA: TGTGCCATCAGTGAGCCAGCTCAGGGCGGATCGACTGAAGCTTTCTTT. It specifies CAISEPAQGGSTEAFF.